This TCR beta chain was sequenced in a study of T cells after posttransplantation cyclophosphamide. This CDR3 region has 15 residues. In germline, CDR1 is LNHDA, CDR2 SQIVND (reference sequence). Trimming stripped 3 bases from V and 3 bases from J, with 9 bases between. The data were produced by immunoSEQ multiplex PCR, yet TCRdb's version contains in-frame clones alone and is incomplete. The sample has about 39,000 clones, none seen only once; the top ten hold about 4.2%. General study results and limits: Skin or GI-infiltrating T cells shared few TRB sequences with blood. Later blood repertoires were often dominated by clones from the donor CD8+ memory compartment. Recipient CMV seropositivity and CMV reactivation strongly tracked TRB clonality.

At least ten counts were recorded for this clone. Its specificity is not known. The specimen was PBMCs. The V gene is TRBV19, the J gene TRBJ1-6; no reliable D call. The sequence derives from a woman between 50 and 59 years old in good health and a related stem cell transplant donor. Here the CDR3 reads CASSIEGGYNSPLHF. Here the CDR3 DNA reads TGTGCCAGTAGTATTGAGGGAGGCTATAATTCACCCCTCCACTTT. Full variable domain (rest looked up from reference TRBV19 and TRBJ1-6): DGGITQSPKYLFRKEGQNVTLSCEQNLNHDAMYWYRQDPGQGLRLIYYSQIVNDFQKGDIAEGYSVSREKKESFPLTVTSAQKNPTAFYLCASSIEGGYNSPLHFGNGTRLTVT.